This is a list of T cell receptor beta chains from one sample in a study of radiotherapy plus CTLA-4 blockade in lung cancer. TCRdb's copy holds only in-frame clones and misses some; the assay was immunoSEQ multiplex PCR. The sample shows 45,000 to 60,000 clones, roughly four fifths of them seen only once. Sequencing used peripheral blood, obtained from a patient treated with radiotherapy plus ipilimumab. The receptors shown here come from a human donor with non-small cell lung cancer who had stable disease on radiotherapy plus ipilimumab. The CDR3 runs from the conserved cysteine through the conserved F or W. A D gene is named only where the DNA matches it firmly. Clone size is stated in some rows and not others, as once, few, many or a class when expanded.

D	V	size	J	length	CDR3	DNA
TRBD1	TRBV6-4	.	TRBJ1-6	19	CASSDSDRKRGKPNSPLHF	TGTGCCAGCAGTGACTCGGACAGGAAGAGGGGTAAACCTAATTCACCCCTCCACTTT
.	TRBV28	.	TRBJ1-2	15	CASSLPGRTNYGYTF	TGTGCCAGTAGTTTACCAGGCCGGACTAACTATGGCTACACCTTC
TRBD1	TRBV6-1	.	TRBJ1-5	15	CASYRDRGSNQPQHF	TGTGCCAGCTACCGGGACAGGGGAAGCAATCAGCCCCAGCATTTT
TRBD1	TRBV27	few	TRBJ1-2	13	CASSPDRGYGYTF	TGTGCCAGCAGCCCCGACAGGGGCTATGGCTACACCTTC
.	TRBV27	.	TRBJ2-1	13	CASSFSPRNEQFF	TGTGCCAGCAGTTTCTCCCCGCGCAATGAGCAGTTCTTC
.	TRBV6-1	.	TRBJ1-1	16	CASSEATGDPRTEAFF	TGTGCCAGCAGTGAAGCGACGGGGGACCCACGGACTGAAGCTTTCTTT
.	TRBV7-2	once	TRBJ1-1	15	CASSLGSIRNTEAFF	TGTGCCAGCAGCTTAGGAAGCATCCGGAACACTGAAGCTTTCTTT
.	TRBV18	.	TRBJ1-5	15	CASSPISVGNQPQHF	TGTGCCAGCTCACCTATTTCGGTCGGCAATCAGCCCCAGCATTTT
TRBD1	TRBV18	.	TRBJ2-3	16	CASSPWDRANTDTQYF	TGTGCCAGCTCACCGTGGGACAGGGCCAACACAGATACGCAGTATTTT
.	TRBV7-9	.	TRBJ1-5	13	CASNTGWDQPQHF	TGTGCCAGCAACACAGGGTGGGACCAGCCCCAGCATTTT
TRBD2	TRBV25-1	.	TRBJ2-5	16	CASSVVGGRRQETQYF	TGTGCCAGCAGTGTAGTAGGCGGGAGGCGGCAAGAGACCCAGTACTTC
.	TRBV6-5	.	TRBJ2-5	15	CASSPFRENQETQYF	TGTGCCAGCAGCCCCTTTCGGGAGAACCAAGAGACCCAGTACTTC
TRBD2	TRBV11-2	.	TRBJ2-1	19	CASSSPGLAGGPTYNEQFF	TGTGCCAGCAGCTCGCCGGGACTAGCGGGAGGGCCCACCTACAATGAGCAGTTCTTC
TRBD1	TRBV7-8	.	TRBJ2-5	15	CASRPSTGGGETQYF	TGTGCCAGCAGACCCTCGACAGGGGGGGGAGAGACCCAGTACTTC
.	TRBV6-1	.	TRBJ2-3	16	CASSEASITSTDTQYF	TGTGCCAGCAGTGAAGCGAGCATCACTAGCACAGATACGCAGTATTTT
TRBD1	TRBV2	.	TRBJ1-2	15	CASRKEGQANYGYTF	TGTGCCAGCAGGAAGGAGGGACAGGCAAACTATGGCTACACCTTC
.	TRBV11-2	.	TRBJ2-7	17	CASSLLWSRDIAYEQYF	TGTGCCAGCAGCTTGTTATGGTCCCGGGACATCGCCTACGAGCAGTACTTC
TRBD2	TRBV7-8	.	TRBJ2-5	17	CASSLGQGLAGGETQYF	TGTGCCAGCAGCTTAGGTCAAGGGCTAGCGGGAGGAGAGACCCAGTACTTC
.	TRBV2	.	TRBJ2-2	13	CASTVGATGELFF	TGTGCCAGCACCGTCGGAGCCACCGGGGAGCTGTTTTTT
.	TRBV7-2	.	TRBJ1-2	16	CASSLVAGSDAYGYTF	TGTGCCAGCAGCTTAGTCGCAGGGTCCGACGCCTATGGCTACACCTTC
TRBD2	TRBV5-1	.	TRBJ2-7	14	CASSETSGTYEQYF	TGCGCCAGCAGCGAAACTAGCGGTACCTACGAGCAGTACTTC
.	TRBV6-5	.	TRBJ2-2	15	CASSLFRGDTGELFF	TGTGCCAGCAGTTTGTTCAGGGGGGACACCGGGGAGCTGTTTTTT
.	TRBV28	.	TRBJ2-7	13	CASSLFGAHEQYF	TGTGCCAGCAGTTTATTTGGGGCCCACGAGCAGTACTTC
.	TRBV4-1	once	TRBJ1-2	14	CASSPQGSDYGYTF	TGCGCCAGCAGCCCACAGGGATCCGACTATGGCTACACCTTC
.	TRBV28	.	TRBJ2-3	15	CASSPRGARTDTQYF	TGTGCCAGCAGTCCCCGCGGGGCCCGCACAGATACGCAGTATTTT
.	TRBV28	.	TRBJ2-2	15	CASRPRGGMTGELFF	TGTGCCAGCAGACCCCGTGGCGGGATGACCGGGGAGCTGTTTTTT
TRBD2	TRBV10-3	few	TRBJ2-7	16	CAISDGGGSGRYEQYF	TGTGCCATCAGTGATGGTGGAGGTAGCGGGAGGTACGAGCAGTACTTC
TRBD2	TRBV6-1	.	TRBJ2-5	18	CASSDDISGGRVRETQYF	TGTGCCAGCAGTGATGACATTTCGGGCGGGAGAGTGAGAGAGACCCAGTACTTC
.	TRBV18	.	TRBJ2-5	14	CASSPGITGETQYF	TGTGCCAGCTCACCAGGGATAACAGGCGAGACCCAGTACTTC
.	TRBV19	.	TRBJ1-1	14	CASSRQAGNTEAFF	TGTGCCAGTAGTAGGCAGGCGGGGAACACTGAAGCTTTCTTT
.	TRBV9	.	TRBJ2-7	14	CASSVDQGPYEQYF	TGTGCCAGCAGCGTAGATCAGGGGCCCTACGAGCAGTACTTC
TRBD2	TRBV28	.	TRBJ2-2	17	CASSLLLAGEDTGELFF	TGTGCCAGCAGTTTACTCCTAGCGGGAGAGGACACCGGGGAGCTGTTTTTT
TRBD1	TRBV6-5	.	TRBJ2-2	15	CASSYSGRGFGELFF	TGTGCCAGCAGTTACTCGGGCAGGGGGTTCGGGGAGCTGTTTTTT
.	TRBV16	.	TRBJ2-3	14	CASSQVVSGDTQYF	TGTGCCAGCAGCCAAGTAGTCTCGGGGGATACGCAGTATTTT
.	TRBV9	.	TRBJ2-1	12	CASSVGDNEQFF	TGTGCCAGCAGCGTAGGAGACAATGAGCAGTTCTTC
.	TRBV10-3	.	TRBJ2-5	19	CAISESGLPPDLPRETQYF	TGTGCCATCAGTGAGTCAGGACTACCCCCCGACCTTCCGAGAGAGACCCAGTACTTC
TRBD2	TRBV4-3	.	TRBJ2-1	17	CASSQDSAGAGYNEQFF	TGCGCCAGCAGCCAAGATTCGGCGGGAGCGGGTTACAATGAGCAGTTCTTC
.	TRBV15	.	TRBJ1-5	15	CATSRDAGRNQPQHF	TGTGCCACCAGCAGAGATGCAGGTCGGAATCAGCCCCAGCATTTT
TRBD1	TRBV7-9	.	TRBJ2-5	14	CASSLQGAQETQYF	TGTGCCAGCAGCTTGCAGGGGGCCCAAGAGACCCAGTACTTC
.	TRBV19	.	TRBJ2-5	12	CASSSQRETQYF	TGTGCCAGTAGTTCTCAGCGGGAGACCCAGTACTTC
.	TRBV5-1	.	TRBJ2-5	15	CASSLAPSSWETQYF	TGCGCCAGCAGCTTGGCGCCTAGCAGTTGGGAGACCCAGTACTTC
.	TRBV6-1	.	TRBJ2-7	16	CASSGLRLGASYEQYF	TGTGCCAGCAGTGGATTGAGGCTGGGGGCCTCCTACGAGCAGTACTTC
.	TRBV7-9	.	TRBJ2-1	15	CASRHRDHSYNEQFF	TGTGCCAGCAGGCACAGGGACCACTCCTACAATGAGCAGTTCTTC
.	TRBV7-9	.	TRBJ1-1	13	CASSLEGSTEAFF	TGTGCCAGCAGCCTCGAGGGTTCCACTGAAGCTTTCTTT
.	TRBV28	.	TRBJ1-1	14	CAAVEGVGNTEAFF	TGTGCAGCAGTTGAGGGAGTCGGGAACACTGAAGCTTTCTTT